The 19 T cell receptor beta chains below all came from one sample that was sequenced in a study of T cells in Graves' hyperthyroidism and ophthalmopathy. RNA transcripts were the template for amplifying TCR beta CDR3 regions. HTBI primers were the set used in a first-round RT-PCR of the TCR CDR3. TCRdb passed the multiplex PCR reads through MiXCR, listing each CDR3 protein once. The repertoire consists of about 640,000 distinct CDR3 sequences, with about 20% occurring once and the leading ten covering under 35%. Sequencing input: blood. The receptors were gathered from a man younger than 40 with Graves' ophthalmopathy.

This clonotype has a count of ten or more. The rearrangement joins TRBV11-2 to TRBJ2-7; 9 nucleotides match TRBD2. With V trimmed by 4 bases and J by 2 bases, 6 bases remained unmatched. CDR1 and CDR2 from the germline V gene are SGHAT and FQNNGV. There are 15 residues in the CDR3. In DNA, the CDR3 is TGTGCCAGCAGCTCCATAGCGGGAGCGCCCTACGAGCAGTACTTC. Its protein product is CASSSIAGAPYEQYF.

About this clonotype itself: A read error may explain this, as a much larger clone is one base away. The DNA for the CDR3 is TGCGCCAGCAGCTCAGGGTACACCGGGGAGCTGTTTTTT. The encoded protein is CASSSGYTGELFF. This chain links TRBV5-1 with TRBJ2-2; TRBD1 might be the D (5 bases). The CDR3 is made up of 13 amino acids. In germline, CDR1 is SGHRS, CDR2 YFSETQ. V was pared by 3 bases and J by 3 bases, with 6 bases between.

V and J are TRBV19 and TRBJ2-2; D uncertain. Trimming took off 4 bases at V and 2 bases at J, with 11 bases between the two ends. The CDR3 contains 15 residues. Germline-derived CDR1 and CDR2 are LNHDA and SQIVND (reference sequence). CDR3 DNA: TGTGCCAGTAGTACCACCGGGTCTAACACCGGGGAGCTGTTTTTT. Amino acids: CASSTTGSNTGELFF.

In this sample, this clonotype turned up many times. The V and J genes are TRBV2 and TRBJ2-7; D is possibly TRBD2 (7 bases). CDR3 length equals 12 residues. Trimming removed 7 bases at V and 6 bases at J, with 13 bases between. Germline CDR1 and CDR2: SNHLY and FYNNEI. The CDR3 spells CASKVGGPEQYF. DNA of the CDR3: TGTGCCAGCAAGGTGGGGGGGCCCGAGCAGTACTTC. The complete variable domain, with remaining parts taken from reference TRBV2 and TRBJ2-7, reads EPEVTQTPSHQVTQMGQEVILRCVPISNHLYFYWYRQILGQKVEFLVSFYNNEISEKSEIFDDQFSVERPDGSNFTLKIRSTKLEDSAMYFCASKVGGPEQYFGPGTRLTVT.

Many counts were recorded for this clonotype. The chain links TRBV20-1 to TRBJ2-1, with D perhaps assigned TRBD1 or TRBD2 (6 bases each). The germline CDR1 and CDR2 sequences are DFQATT and SNEGSKA (reference sequence). The CDR3 has 13 residues. Trimming cost V 0 bases and J 10 bases, with 13 bases left between them. The CDR3: CSARENRGTEQFF. The CDR3 bases are TGCAGTGCTAGAGAAAACCGGGGGACAGAGCAGTTCTTC.

This clonotype has a count of ten or more. V gene TRBV7-2 combines with J gene TRBJ2-5, with a weak D call TRBD2 (6 bases). From germline, CDR1 is SGHTA and CDR2 FQGNSA. There are 13 residues in the CDR3. Trimming shortened V by 8 bases and J by 7 bases, and 17 bases separated the two germline ends. CDR3 nucleotides: TGTGCCAGCCGTCGGGATCTGGGGGGGACCCAGTACTTC. Amino acid sequence: CASRRDLGGTQYF.

The CDR3 loop reads CATPTGTNSPLHF. CDR3 coding DNA: TGTGCCACTCCGACAGGGACTAATTCACCCCTCCACTTT. The V gene is TRBV19, the J gene TRBJ1-6, with TRBD1 matching 7 bases. This CDR3 has 13 amino acids. Germline values: CDR1 LNHDA, CDR2 SQIVND (reference sequence). Losses at the gene ends were 10 bases for V and 6 bases for J; bases not matched to a gene: 6.

The genes are TRBV27 and TRBJ1-4, with TRBD1 as a possible D gene (5 bases). Germline assignment: CDR1 MNHEY and CDR2 SMNVEV (reference sequence). V dropped 8 bases and J dropped 8 bases, with 15 bases sitting between them. This CDR3 spans 13 amino acids. The CDR3 sequence is CASAGDFEEKLFF. The DNA of the CDR3 is TGTGCCAGCGCCGGGGACTTCGAAGAAAAACTGTTTTTT.

This clonotype has a count of ten or more. The chain employs TRBV9 and TRBJ1-3; D gene ambiguous. The CDR3 has 13 residues. In germline, CDR1 is SGDLS, CDR2 YYNGEE. Trimming pared 0 bases from V and 3 bases from J, leaving 4 bases between. Written as DNA, the CDR3 is TGTGCCAGCAGCGTAGAAGGTGGAAACACCATATATTTT. Translated, it gives CASSVEGGNTIYF.

The chain links TRBV27 to TRBJ2-3; 14 nucleotides agree with TRBD2. Germline V gene sequence: CDR1 MNHEY, CDR2 SMNVEV (reference sequence). The CDR3 has 16 amino acids. J gave up 6 bases and V 4 bases, and 6 bases lay outside the gene matches. This CDR3 is CASSYKGLAGVDTQYF. The CDR3 bases are TGTGCCAGCAGTTATAAGGGACTAGCGGGAGTGGATACGCAGTATTTT.

The count of this clonotype is one. The chain is built from TRBV29-1 and TRBJ2-7; D tentatively fits TRBD1 or TRBD2 (5 bases each). CDR3 length: 11 amino acids. Germline V lookup: CDR1 SQVTM, CDR2 ANQGSEA. V gave up 6 bases and J gave up 6 bases, with 12 bases separating them. CDR3 DNA sequence: TGCAGCGTCCGTGAGGGGTTCGAGCAGTACTTC. Its protein is CSVREGFEQYF.

This clonotype showed up just a few times. The gene calls are TRBV6-1 and TRBJ2-7, with D possibly matching TRBD2 (8 bases). Trimming pared 7 bases from V and 0 bases from J, leaving 19 bases between. The CDR3 covers 16 residues. Germline V gives CDR1 MNHNS, CDR2 SASEGT. CDR3 sequence: CASTPTGTRASYEQYF. Written as DNA, the CDR3 is TGTGCCAGCACCCCGACAGGGACTAGGGCCTCCTACGAGCAGTACTTC.

The chain is built from TRBV19 and TRBJ2-5, with D unclear. Germline V lookup: CDR1 LNHDA, CDR2 SQIVND (reference sequence). The CDR3 runs 14 residues. V lost 4 bases to trimming and J lost 1 base, with 10 bases between them. The CDR3 reads CASSNGRIQETQYF. CDR3 nucleotide sequence: TGTGCCAGTAGTAACGGACGGATCCAAGAGACCCAGTACTTC.

This chain joins TRBV7-2 and TRBJ2-1; TRBD2 agrees at 10 bases. J was trimmed by 5 bases and V by 2 bases; bases with no gene match: 6. CDR1 and CDR2 from the germline V gene are SGHTA and FQGNSA. This CDR3 spans 16 amino acids. The CDR3 DNA is TGTGCCAGCAGCTTACCCCCTAGCGGGGGCCACAATGAGCAGTTCTTC. Protein: CASSLPPSGGHNEQFF.

This clonotype came up many times. V and J are TRBV5-1 and TRBJ1-1; D uncertain. The germline V and J ends were trimmed by 0 bases and 0 bases, with 15 bases remaining between them. This CDR3 spans 17 amino acids. Germline V CDR1 and CDR2: SGHRS, YFSETQ. Here the CDR3 DNA reads TGCGCCAGCAGCTTGGACCCTACTCTGGAAATGAACACTGAAGCTTTCTTT. This sequence encodes CASSLDPTLEMNTEAFF. The variable domain in full, completed from reference TRBV5-1 and TRBJ1-1, reads KAGVTQTPRYLIKTRGQQVTLSCSPISGHRSVSWYQQTPGQGLQFLFEYFSETQRNKGNFPGRFSGRQFSNSRSEMNVSTLELGDSALYLCASSLDPTLEMNTEAFFGQGTRLTVV.

This clonotype was observed at least ten times. CDR3 DNA: TGTGCCAGCAGCTTAGATAGTGCTACCACAGATACGCAGTATTTT. Protein product: CASSLDSATTDTQYF. The rearrangement uses TRBV11-2 and TRBJ2-3; D gene unclear. V gave up 0 bases and J gave up 2 bases, with 9 bases separating them. The germline CDR1 and CDR2 sequences are SGHAT and FQNNGV. The CDR3 is made up of 15 amino acids.

This clonotype has only a few counts. This chain uses TRBV13 with TRBJ2-7, with 9 nucleotides matching TRBD2. There are 16 residues in the CDR3. The germline V gene encodes CDR1 PRHDT and CDR2 FYEKMQ (reference sequence). With V trimmed by 3 bases and J by 0 bases, 6 bases remained unmatched. Here the CDR3 reads CASSLFSTSGSYEQYF. Here the CDR3 DNA reads TGTGCCAGCAGCTTGTTCTCGACTAGCGGCTCCTACGAGCAGTACTTC. Complete variable domain (other parts from reference TRBV13 and TRBJ2-7): AAGVIQSPRHLIKEKRETATLKCYPIPRHDTVYWYQQGPGQDPQFLISFYEKMQSDKGSIPDRFSAQQFSDYHSELNMSSLELGDSALYFCASSLFSTSGSYEQYFGPGTRLTVT.

This sequence joins TRBV19 and TRBJ2-4; no reliable D call. V was cut by 1 base and J by 8 bases, with 6 bases left in between. Germline CDR1 is LNHDA and CDR2 is SQIVND (reference sequence). The CDR3 consists of 12 residues. CDR3 residues: CASSIVRDIQYF. CDR3 nucleotides: TGTGCCAGTAGTATAGTAAGGGACATTCAGTACTTC.

The rearrangement uses TRBV3-1 and TRBJ2-3, with a weak D call TRBD2 (6 bases). The V end was cut by 4 bases, the J end by 7 bases, with 15 bases between. This CDR3 spans 14 amino acids. CDR1 is LGHDT, CDR2 YNNKEL, per germline (reference sequence). The CDR3 nucleotides are TGTGCCAGCAGCCCGACGACTAGTACGCATACGCAGTATTTT. Its translation: CASSPTTSTHTQYF.